The 8 T cell receptor beta chains given below trace back to one sample, sequenced in a study of cytomegalovirus exposure and HLA in healthy donors. 13 Jbeta primers and 60 Vbeta primers were used for the PCR. Produced via immunoSEQ multiplex PCR; TCRdb's table is partial and in-frame only. The table lists fewer than 120,000 clones, around 78% of them singletons. Sequenced: PBMCs. These receptors were obtained from a woman aged 25-40 years in good health and CMV-seronegative.

The chain carries TRBV11-2 and TRBJ2-7, with a tentative D call TRBD2 (6 bases). There are 14 residues in the CDR3. Germline lookup yields CDR1 SGHAT and CDR2 FQNNGV. V dropped 3 bases and J dropped 3 bases, with 12 bases sitting between them. The CDR3 sequence is CASSFAQGGYEQYF. The DNA for the CDR3 is TGTGCCAGCAGCTTTGCCCAGGGAGGCTACGAGCAGTACTTC.

The chain has TRBV19 and TRBJ1-1, with 7 bases that match TRBD1. CDR3 length: 15 residues. From germline, CDR1 is LNHDA and CDR2 SQIVND (reference sequence). V shed 0 bases and J 3 bases; nucleotides not matched to a gene: 4. The chain's CDR3 is CASSIDLDRDTEAFF. As DNA, the CDR3 is TGTGCCAGTAGTATAGATCTAGACAGGGACACTGAAGCTTTCTTT. Based on the CDR3 plus reference TRBV19 and TRBJ1-1, the full variable domain is DGGITQSPKYLFRKEGQNVTLSCEQNLNHDAMYWYRQDPGQGLRLIYYSQIVNDFQKGDIAEGYSVSREKKESFPLTVTSAQKNPTAFYLCASSIDLDRDTEAFFGQGTRLTVV.

The rearrangement joins TRBV6-1 to TRBJ1-5, with 7 bases aligning to TRBD1. The CDR3 is 15 amino acids. CDR1 is MNHNS, CDR2 SASEGT, per germline. The junction had 6 bases not matched to a gene; V was cut back by 6 bases and J by 1 base. In nucleotides, the CDR3 is TGTGCCAGCAGCGGGAGGGGGCCGAGCAATCAGCCCCAGCATTTT. Its protein product is CASSGRGPSNQPQHF.

The chain couples TRBV7-2 to TRBJ2-3, with 8 bases aligning to TRBD2. The junction had 8 bases not matched to a gene; V was cut back by 5 bases and J by 4 bases. This CDR3 region has 15 residues. CDR1 is SGHTA, CDR2 FQGNSA, per germline. CDR3 amino acids: CASSGKRLAPDTQYF. Written as DNA, the CDR3 is TGTGCCAGCAGCGGGAAAAGACTAGCGCCAGATACGCAGTATTTT. The full variable domain, in which reference TRBV7-2 and TRBJ2-3 provide the parts outside the CDR3, is GAGVSQSPSNKVTEKGKDVELRCDPISGHTALYWYRQSLGQGLEFLIYFQGNSAPDKSGLPSDRFSAERTGGSVSTLTIQRTQQEDSAVYLCASSGKRLAPDTQYFGPGTRLTVL.

This chain uses TRBV5-4 with TRBJ2-7; 7 positions match TRBD2. The germline V gene encodes CDR1 SGHNT and CDR2 YYREEE (reference sequence). The CDR3 spans 14 residues. V trimming: 4 bases; J trimming: 3 bases; junction bases outside the gene matches: 7. CDR3 in amino acids: CASSKDRDYYEQYF. The CDR3, as DNA: TGTGCCAGCAGCAAAGACCGGGACTACTACGAGCAGTACTTC.

This clone has more than one count but fewer than ten. The rearrangement links TRBV6-4 to TRBJ2-3, with D unresolved. The CDR3 has 13 amino acids. V lost 0 bases to trimming and J lost 10 bases, with 11 bases between them. Germline CDR1 MRHNA, CDR2 SNTAGT. The CDR3 spells CASSDSMESPQYF. CDR3 sequence (DNA): TGTGCCAGCAGTGACTCGATGGAGTCTCCGCAGTATTTT.

The sample holds one count of this clone. The chain is built from TRBV4-2 and TRBJ1-2; TRBD1 matches at 7 bases. The CDR3 loop spans 15 amino acids. Germline assignment: CDR1 LGHNA and CDR2 YNFKEQ. The V gene end was trimmed by 4 bases and the J gene end by 1 base; junction bases not matched to a gene: 6. CDR3 bases: TGTGCCAGCAGCCCGGCGACAGGGAGTAACTATGGCTACACCTTC. It specifies CASSPATGSNYGYTF.

This clone came up once. This rearrangement joins TRBV11-1 to TRBJ1-1, with D possibly matching TRBD1 (6 bases). Trimming took off 5 bases at V and 4 bases at J, with 14 bases between the two ends. CDR1 SGHAT and CDR2 FQDESV come from the germline V gene (reference sequence). The CDR3 runs 14 residues. The CDR3 nucleotides read TGTGCCAGCAGCCGCCCGGGAGGGGGCACTGAAGCTTTCTTT. As protein: CASSRPGGGTEAFF.